This passage covers 12 T cell receptor beta chains from one sample sequenced in a study of OX40 agonist ivuxolimab in advanced cancers. Data came from immunoSEQ multiplex PCR; TCRdb stores just in-frame clones and leaves some out. Of about 37,000 clones in the sample, more than 85% were seen once. The source was CD4+ or CD8+ T cells sorted from blood, collected in a trial of the OX40 agonist ivuxolimab. The receptors shown here come from an adult with an advanced solid tumor such as melanoma, head and neck, liver or kidney cancer.

This chain connects TRBV6-1 to TRBJ2-5; 7 nucleotides align to TRBD1. J lost 4 bases, V lost 2 bases, and 4 bases had no gene match. The CDR3 runs to 14 residues. CDR1 and CDR2 (germline): MNHNS, SASEGT. The CDR3 loop reads CASSEFTGVETQYF. The CDR3 nucleotides are TGTGCCAGCAGTGAATTTACAGGGGTAGAGACCCAGTACTTC.

In this sample, this clone turned up once. V gene TRBV4-2 combines with J gene TRBJ1-1, with D tentatively TRBD1 (6 bases). The CDR3 runs 15 residues. Germline V gives CDR1 LGHNA, CDR2 YNFKEQ. Trimming stripped 4 bases from V and 1 base from J, with 13 bases between. The DNA for the CDR3 is TGTGCCAGCAGCCCGCAGGACAGAAAGAACACTGAAGCTTTCTTT. This encodes CASSPQDRKNTEAFF.

The chain links TRBV10-2 to TRBJ2-3; D is unclear. The CDR3 totals 14 residues. Germline CDR1 WSHSY, CDR2 SAAADI. Deletions cut 7 bases from V and 2 bases from J, with 13 bases between. CDR3 nucleotide sequence: TGCGCCAGCACCTTGGGCCTACCCACAGATACGCAGTATTTT. This sequence encodes CASTLGLPTDTQYF.

V gene TRBV5-6 combines with J gene TRBJ1-1; D may be TRBD1 (6 bases). V lost 4 bases, J lost 11 bases, and 18 bases lay in between. The CDR3 consists of 13 residues. Looked up from germline, CDR1 is SGHDT and CDR2 is YYEEEE. The CDR3 sequence is CASSLIQGREAFF. CDR3 DNA: TGTGCCAGCAGCCTCATACAGGGACGGGAGGCTTTCTTT. The entire variable domain, with the rest obtained from reference TRBV5-6 and TRBJ1-1, is as follows: DAGVTQSPTHLIKTRGQQVTLRCSPKSGHDTVSWYQQALGQGPQFIFQYYEEEERQRGNFPDRFSGHQFPNYSSELNVNALLLGDSALYLCASSLIQGREAFFGQGTRLTVV.

The chain carries TRBV7-3 and TRBJ2-2; D possibly corresponds to TRBD2 (5 bases). Germline-derived CDR1 and CDR2 are SGHTA and FQGTGA. The V end was cut by 0 bases, the J end by 7 bases, with 18 bases between. The CDR3 has 17 amino acids. In DNA, the CDR3 is TGTGCCAGCAGCTTAACGATCTTGTCCGGGATGGGCGGGGAGCTGTTTTTT. This gives the protein CASSLTILSGMGGELFF.

The rearrangement joins TRBV6-6 to TRBJ2-5; no clear D. The germline gives CDR1 MNHNY, CDR2 SVGAGI (reference sequence). V gave up 0 bases and J gave up 4 bases, with 6 bases separating them. The CDR3 totals 13 residues. The CDR3 here is CASSYSSGETQYF. CDR3 nucleotides: TGTGCCAGCAGTTACTCTAGTGGAGAGACCCAGTACTTC.

The rearrangement joins TRBV7-4 to TRBJ1-5; D remains unclear. CDR1 and CDR2 (germline): SGHVT, SQSDAQ. The CDR3 has 15 amino acids. V was shortened by 2 bases and J by 3 bases, with 11 bases between the two germline ends. CDR3 sequence (DNA): TGTGCCAGCAGCTTAAGGCCACCTATCAATCAGCCCCAGCATTTT. It specifies CASSLRPPINQPQHF.

V and J are TRBV15 and TRBJ1-2, with TRBD1 matching 10 bases. The germline V gene encodes CDR1 LNHNV and CDR2 YYDKDF (reference sequence). The CDR3 has 15 amino acids. V lost 1 base, J lost 8 bases, and 7 bases stayed unmatched. This chain's CDR3 is CATSRVGQGYIGYTF. The CDR3 DNA follows: TGTGCCACCAGCAGAGTGGGACAGGGGTACATCGGCTACACCTTC.

The chain couples TRBV11-2 to TRBJ2-2; D remains unclear. Trimming left V 5 bases short and J 1 base short, with 11 bases between. This CDR3 region has 15 residues. Germline loops: CDR1 SGHAT, CDR2 FQNNGV. In DNA form, the CDR3 reads TGTGCCAGCAGCCCCCACGGAGAGAACACCGGGGAGCTGTTTTTT. The encoded protein is CASSPHGENTGELFF.

The rearrangement uses TRBV10-2 and TRBJ1-6, with D possibly TRBD1 on 6 matching bases. Trimming stripped 5 bases from V and 1 base from J, with 6 bases between. CDR1 and CDR2 from the germline V gene are WSHSY and SAAADI. This CDR3 comprises 14 residues. CDR3 DNA: TGCGCCAGCAGTCAGGGGTCCTATAATTCACCCCTCCACTTT. Protein sequence: CASSQGSYNSPLHF.

The J gene is TRBJ1-3, the V gene TRBV15; D remains unclear. Trimming stripped 1 base from V and 0 bases from J, with 7 bases between. The CDR3 length is 15 residues. Germline V gene lookup returns CDR1 LNHNV and CDR2 YYDKDF (reference sequence). This CDR3 reads CATSRARHSGNTIYF. CDR3 DNA sequence: TGTGCCACCAGCAGAGCGCGACACTCTGGAAACACCATATATTTT.

The rearrangement links TRBV4-1 to TRBJ1-2; TRBD1 aligns across 7 bases. Losses at the gene ends were 1 base for V and 5 bases for J; bases not matched to a gene: 7. This CDR3 has 15 residues. The germline V gene encodes CDR1 MGHRA and CDR2 YSYEKL. CDR3 residues: CASSQGQGGAYGYTF. The CDR3 region has the DNA TGCGCCAGCAGCCAAGGGCAGGGGGGAGCATATGGCTACACCTTC.